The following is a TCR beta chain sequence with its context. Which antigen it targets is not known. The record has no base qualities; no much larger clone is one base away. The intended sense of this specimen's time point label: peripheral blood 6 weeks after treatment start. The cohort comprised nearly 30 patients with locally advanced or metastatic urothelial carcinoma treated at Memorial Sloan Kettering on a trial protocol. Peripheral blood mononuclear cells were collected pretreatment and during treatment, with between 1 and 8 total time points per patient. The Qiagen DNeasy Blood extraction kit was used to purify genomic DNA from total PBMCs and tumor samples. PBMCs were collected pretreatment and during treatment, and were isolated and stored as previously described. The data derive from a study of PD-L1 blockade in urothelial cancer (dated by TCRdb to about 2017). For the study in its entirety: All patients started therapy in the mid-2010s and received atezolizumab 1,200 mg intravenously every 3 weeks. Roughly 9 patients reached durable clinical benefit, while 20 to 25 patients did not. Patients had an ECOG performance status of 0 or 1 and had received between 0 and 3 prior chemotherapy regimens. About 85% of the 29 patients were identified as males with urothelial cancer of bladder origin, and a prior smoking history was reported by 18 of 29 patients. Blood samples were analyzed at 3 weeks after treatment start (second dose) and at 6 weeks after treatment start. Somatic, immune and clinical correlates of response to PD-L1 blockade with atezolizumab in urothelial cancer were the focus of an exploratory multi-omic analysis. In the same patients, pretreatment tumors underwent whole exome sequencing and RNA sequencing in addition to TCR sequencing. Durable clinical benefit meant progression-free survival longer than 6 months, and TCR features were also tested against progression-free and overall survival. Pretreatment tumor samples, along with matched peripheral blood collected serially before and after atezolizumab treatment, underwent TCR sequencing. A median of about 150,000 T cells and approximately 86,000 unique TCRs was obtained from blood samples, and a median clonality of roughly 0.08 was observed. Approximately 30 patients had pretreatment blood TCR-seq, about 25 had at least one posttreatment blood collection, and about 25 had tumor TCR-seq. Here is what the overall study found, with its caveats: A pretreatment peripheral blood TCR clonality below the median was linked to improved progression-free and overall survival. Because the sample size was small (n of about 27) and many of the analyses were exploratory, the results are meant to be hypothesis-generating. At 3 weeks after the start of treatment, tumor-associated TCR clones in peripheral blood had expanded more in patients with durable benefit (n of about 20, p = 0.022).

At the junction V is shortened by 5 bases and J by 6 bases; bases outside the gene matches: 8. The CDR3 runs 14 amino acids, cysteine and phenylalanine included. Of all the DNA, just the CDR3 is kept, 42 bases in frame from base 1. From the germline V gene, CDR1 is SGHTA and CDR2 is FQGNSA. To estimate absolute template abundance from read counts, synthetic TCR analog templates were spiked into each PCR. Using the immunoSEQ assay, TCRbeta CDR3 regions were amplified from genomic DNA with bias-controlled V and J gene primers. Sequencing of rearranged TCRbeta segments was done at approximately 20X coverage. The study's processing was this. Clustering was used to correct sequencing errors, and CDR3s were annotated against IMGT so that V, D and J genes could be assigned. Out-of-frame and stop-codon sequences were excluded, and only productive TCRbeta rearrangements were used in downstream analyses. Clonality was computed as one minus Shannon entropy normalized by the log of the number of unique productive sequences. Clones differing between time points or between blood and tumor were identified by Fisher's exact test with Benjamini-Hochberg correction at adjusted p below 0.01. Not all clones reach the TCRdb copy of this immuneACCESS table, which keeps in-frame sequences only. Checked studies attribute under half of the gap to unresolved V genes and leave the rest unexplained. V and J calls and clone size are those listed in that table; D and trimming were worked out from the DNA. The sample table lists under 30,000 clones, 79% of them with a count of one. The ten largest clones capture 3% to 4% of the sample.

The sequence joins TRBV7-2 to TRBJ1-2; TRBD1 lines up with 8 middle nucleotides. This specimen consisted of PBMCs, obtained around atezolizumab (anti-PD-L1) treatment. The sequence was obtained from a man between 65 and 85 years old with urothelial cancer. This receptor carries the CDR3 CASSPPRTGHGYTF. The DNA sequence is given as TGTGCCAGCAGCCCCCCCCGGACAGGGCATGGCTACACCTTC.